This TCR beta chain comes out of a study of cytomegalovirus exposure and HLA in healthy donors. Findings and limits, study-wide: Later, an analysis showed that TCR beta chains associated with HLA were more clonally expanded than others that were equally common. A missense variant in DCLRE1C was later tied to TCR beta V- and J-gene trimming.

A note on this clone: As yet, its antigen is unknown.

The PCR used 60 Vbeta and 13 Jbeta primers. Original methodology: In a later analysis, the count reached some 88 million unique TCR beta chains, with 9 million to 11 million shared. Sequencing used immunoSEQ multiplex PCR; TCRdb keeps in-frame clones, though not all of them. V, J and clone size were drawn from that table, and D and trimming were deduced from the DNA. This table holds around 100,000 clones, roughly four fifths found once. Specimen: PBMCs. The TCR comes from a woman aged 60-75 years in good health and CMV-seropositive.

The chain's CDR3 is CASSVDPLRRGGELFF. CDR3 in DNA: TGTGCCAGCAGCGTCGACCCATTAAGGAGAGGCGGGGAGCTGTTTTTT. The chain uses TRBV4-2 and TRBJ2-2; D is ambiguous. The CDR3 is made up of 16 amino acids. Germline values: CDR1 LGHNA, CDR2 YNFKEQ. Trimming cost V 5 bases and J 7 bases, with 20 bases left between them.